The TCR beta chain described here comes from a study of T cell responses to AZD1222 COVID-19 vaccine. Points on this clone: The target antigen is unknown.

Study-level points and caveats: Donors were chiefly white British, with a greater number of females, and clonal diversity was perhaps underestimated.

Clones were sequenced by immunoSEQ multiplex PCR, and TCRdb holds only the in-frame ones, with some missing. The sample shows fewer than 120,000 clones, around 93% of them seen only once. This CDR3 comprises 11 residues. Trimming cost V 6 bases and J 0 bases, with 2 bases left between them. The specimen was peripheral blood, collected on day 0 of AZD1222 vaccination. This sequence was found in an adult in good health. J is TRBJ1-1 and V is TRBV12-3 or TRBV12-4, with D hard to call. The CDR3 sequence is CASRVNTEAFF. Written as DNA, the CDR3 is TGTGCCAGCAGGGTGAACACTGAAGCTTTCTTT.